The present T cell receptor beta chain was sequenced within a study of shared clonotypes between healthy human individuals. As concerns this clone: Antigen specificity is unknown.

Selected positively for CCR7 and CD45RO-negative, naive CD8 cells excluded terminally differentiated effector memory CD45RA+ cells. Adult Caucasians living in Nashville, Tennessee made up all of the donors. The repertoire was sequenced with immunoSEQ multiplex PCR; TCRdb's copy has only in-frame clones and lacks some. There are 550,000 to 750,000 clones in the sample; 95% to 96% occur only once, and roughly 0.1% lies in the top ten. General observations from the study: Researchers found naive subsets generally carried larger estimated richness than memory subsets. Limitation of the genetic and exposure-history diversity represented came from the few donors. Generation probabilities of non-shared clonotypes were lower (relative to those shared by all four donors).

The trim removed 6 bases at V and 0 bases at J, leaving 4 bases unmatched. Looked up from germline, CDR1 is SNHLY and CDR2 is FYNNEI. CDR3 size: 17 residues. The clonotype comes from a woman aged 30 to 39 in good health. This chain joins TRBV2 and TRBJ2-4, with 14 bases fitting TRBD2. The sample consisted of naive CD8+ T cells sorted from blood. CDR3 nucleotides: TGTGCCAGCAGGGGACTAGCGGGAGTTCGAGCCAAAAACATTCAGTACTTC. Its translation: CASRGLAGVRAKNIQYF.